The next 15 T cell receptor beta chains were all read from a single sample in a study of cytomegalovirus exposure and HLA in healthy donors. Researchers ran the PCR with 60 Vbeta and 13 Jbeta primers. Data came from immunoSEQ multiplex PCR; TCRdb stores just in-frame clones and leaves some out. This table has 95,000 to 150,000 clones, about 80% appearing once. Sequenced: PBMCs. The receptors here all came from a woman aged 45-60 years in good health and CMV-seropositive.

This clone is a singleton in its sample. The chain has TRBV19 and TRBJ1-2, with 8 nucleotides matching TRBD1. CDR3 length equals 15 residues. With V trimmed by 10 bases and J by 6 bases, 16 bases remained unmatched. Germline loops: CDR1 LNHDA, CDR2 SQIVND (reference sequence). In DNA form, the CDR3 reads TGTGCCACCCTTGACCAGGGGGCGCTTCGGAATGGCTACACCTTC. This gives the protein CATLDQGALRNGYTF.

V gene TRBV18 combines with J gene TRBJ2-1, with D possibly being TRBD1 (5 bases). V was pared by 5 bases and J by 3 bases, with 8 bases between. The germline gives CDR1 KGHSH, CDR2 LQKENI. This CDR3 spans 13 amino acids. Here the CDR3 reads CASSDSVYNEQFF. As DNA, the CDR3 is TGTGCCAGCTCAGACAGCGTCTACAATGAGCAGTTCTTC.

In regard to this clone: Other DNA sequences in this specimen translate into the identical CDR3. V gene TRBV7-2 combines with J gene TRBJ2-3; TRBD2 aligns across 13 bases. Germline V gene data show CDR1 as SGHTA and CDR2 as FQGNSA. The CDR3 is made up of 15 amino acids. Trimming at V came to 4 bases and at J to 6 bases, leaving 4 bases not matched to a gene. CDR3 nucleotides: TGTGCCAGCAGCTCGGGACTAGCGGGATTGGATACGCAGTATTTT. Protein product: CASSSGLAGLDTQYF.

The chain couples TRBV7-9 to TRBJ1-1, with 10 bases that match TRBD1. Germline V gene lookup returns CDR1 SEHNR and CDR2 FQNEAQ (reference sequence). The CDR3 has 15 residues. The junction had 1 base not matched to a gene; V was cut back by 3 bases and J by 0 bases. Here the CDR3 reads CASSFGTGVNTEAFF. DNA for the CDR3: TGTGCCAGCAGCTTCGGGACAGGGGTGAACACTGAAGCTTTCTTT.

The rearrangement links TRBV5-1 to TRBJ1-1, with D tentatively TRBD1 (6 bases). This CDR3 region has 14 residues. Germline CDR1 reads SGHRS; CDR2 reads YFSETQ. The ends were cut back, 8 bases at V and 2 bases at J, with 16 bases in the middle. CDR3 loop: CASRPQGTNTEAFF. The CDR3 region has the DNA TGCGCCAGTAGGCCGCAGGGGACAAACACTGAAGCTTTCTTT.

The rearrangement uses TRBV10-1 and TRBJ1-5; weak D call: TRBD1 (5 bases). V was shortened by 6 bases and J by 3 bases, with 18 bases between the two germline ends. Germline CDR1 is WNHNN and CDR2 is SYGVQD (reference sequence). This CDR3 has 16 residues. The CDR3 DNA follows: TGCGCCAGCAGGTCTCGGGAGGGGCCTTCCAATCAGCCCCAGCATTTT. It yields the protein CASRSREGPSNQPQHF.

The chain employs TRBV2 and TRBJ2-3; 13 nucleotides line up with TRBD2. Unmatched junction bases numbered 10, after V lost 7 bases and J lost 0 bases. The CDR3 spans 18 residues. Per germline, CDR1 SNHLY and CDR2 FYNNEI. The CDR3 DNA reads as TGTGCCAGCATCCCGGGACTAGCGGGACGCCCTAGCACAGATACGCAGTATTTT. It encodes CASIPGLAGRPSTDTQYF.

This clone came up many times. Germline and junction disagree at one end, which may indicate a read error. V and J are TRBV7-7 and TRBJ2-7; the match to TRBD1 covers 8 bases. Germline CDR1 reads SSHAT; CDR2 reads FNYEAQ (reference sequence). The CDR3 covers 17 residues. DNA of the CDR3: TGTGCTAGCAGCCCGATTGGGGTGGGGACAGGTTCCTACGAGCAGTACTTC. Its translation is CASSPIGVGTGSYEQYF.

This clone was recorded once. The chain uses TRBV20-1 and TRBJ2-7; D call uncertain. V was trimmed by 0 bases and J by 7 bases, leaving 4 bases between them. The V gene's germline CDR1 is DFQATT and CDR2 SNEGSKA (reference sequence). The CDR3 extends over 10 amino acids. The DNA for the CDR3 is TGCAGTGCTAGAGACTCTGAGCAGTACTTC. Protein product: CSARDSEQYF.

With respect to this clone: At one end the junction does not follow the germline gene, possibly because of a read error. This chain connects TRBV7-7 to TRBJ2-2, with D unresolved. The germline V gene encodes CDR1 SSHAT and CDR2 FNYEAQ (reference sequence). The CDR3 totals 14 residues. DNA for the CDR3: TGTGCTAGCAGCAATGGGCTGGTCACCGGGGAGCTGTTTTTT. Its protein product is CASSNGLVTGELFF. Filled out from reference TRBV7-7 and TRBJ2-2, the complete variable domain reads GAGVSQSPRYKVTKRGQDVTLRCDPISSHATLYWYQQALGQGPEFLTYFNYEAQPDKSGLPSDRFSAERPEGSISTLTIQRTEQRDSAMYRCASSNGLVTGELFFGEGSRLTVL.

The chain has TRBV5-5 and TRBJ1-2; D is ambiguous. From germline, CDR1 is SGHKS and CDR2 YYEKEE (reference sequence). Trimming stripped 3 bases from V and 4 bases from J, with 16 bases between. The CDR3 consists of 15 residues. In DNA, the CDR3 is TGTGCCAGCAGCTCGCACCTGACGGAGGTCTATGGCTACACCTTC. Translated: CASSSHLTEVYGYTF.

The chain carries TRBV2 and TRBJ2-5; 7 bases align to TRBD2. The junction had 6 bases not matched to a gene; V was cut back by 6 bases and J by 5 bases. The CDR3 is made up of 13 amino acids. Per the germline V gene, CDR1 is SNHLY and CDR2 is FYNNEI. The CDR3 sequence is CASSLEGGETQYF. Here the CDR3 DNA reads TGTGCCAGCAGCCTAGAGGGAGGGGAGACCCAGTACTTC.

The genes are TRBV4-3 and TRBJ1-2, with D possibly matching TRBD1 (6 bases). The CDR3 is 17 residues long. Germline lookup yields CDR1 LGHNA and CDR2 YSLEER. V lost 0 bases to trimming and J lost 4 bases, with 18 bases between them. The DNA of the CDR3 is TGCGCCAGCAGCCAAGATAGGGGGGGGGTATCGGGCTATGGCTACACCTTC. Protein sequence: CASSQDRGGVSGYGYTF.

The V gene is TRBV19, the J gene TRBJ1-3, with a tentative D call TRBD1 (5 bases). Germline CDR1 reads LNHDA; CDR2 reads SQIVND (reference sequence). CDR3 length: 13 amino acids. Trimming removed 7 bases from V and 2 bases from J, with 9 bases in between. The CDR3: CASIQVAGNTIYF. In DNA form, the CDR3 reads TGTGCCAGTATACAGGTTGCTGGAAACACCATATATTTT.

This sequence joins TRBV7-9 and TRBJ1-4; 7 nucleotides line up with TRBD1. CDR3 length: 15 residues. The germline V gene encodes CDR1 SEHNR and CDR2 FQNEAQ (reference sequence). V shed 5 bases and J 7 bases; nucleotides not matched to a gene: 10. CDR3 protein: CASSPETGRGEKLFF. The CDR3 nucleotides read TGTGCCAGCAGCCCGGAGACAGGGAGAGGTGAAAAACTGTTTTTT.